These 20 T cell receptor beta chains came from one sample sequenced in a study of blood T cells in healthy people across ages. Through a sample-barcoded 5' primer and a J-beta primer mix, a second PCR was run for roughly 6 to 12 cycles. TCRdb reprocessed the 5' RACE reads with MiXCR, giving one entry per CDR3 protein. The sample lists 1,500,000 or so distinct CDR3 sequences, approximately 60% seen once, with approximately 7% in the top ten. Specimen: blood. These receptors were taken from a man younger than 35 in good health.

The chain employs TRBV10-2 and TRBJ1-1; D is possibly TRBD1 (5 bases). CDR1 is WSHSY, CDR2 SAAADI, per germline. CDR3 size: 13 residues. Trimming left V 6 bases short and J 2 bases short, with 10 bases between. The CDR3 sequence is CASRAGPNTEAFF. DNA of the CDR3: TGCGCCAGCAGGGCAGGGCCAAACACTGAAGCTTTCTTT.

In DNA, the CDR3 is TGTGCCAGCAGTAGAGGCGGACGGCTTTCCGAGCAGTACTTC. Amino acid sequence: CASSRGGRLSEQYF. V gene TRBV25-1 combines with J gene TRBJ2-4; D is undetermined. The end of the DNA fits TRBJ2-7 better, so the J call may be wrong. Per the germline V gene, CDR1 is MGHDK and CDR2 is SYGVNS. The CDR3 length is 14 residues.

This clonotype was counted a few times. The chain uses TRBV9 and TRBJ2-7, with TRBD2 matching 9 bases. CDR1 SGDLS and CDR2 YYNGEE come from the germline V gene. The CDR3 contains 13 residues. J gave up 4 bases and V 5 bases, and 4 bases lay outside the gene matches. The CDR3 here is CASSVTSGYEQYF. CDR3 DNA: TGTGCCAGCAGTGTGACTAGCGGTTACGAGCAGTACTTC.

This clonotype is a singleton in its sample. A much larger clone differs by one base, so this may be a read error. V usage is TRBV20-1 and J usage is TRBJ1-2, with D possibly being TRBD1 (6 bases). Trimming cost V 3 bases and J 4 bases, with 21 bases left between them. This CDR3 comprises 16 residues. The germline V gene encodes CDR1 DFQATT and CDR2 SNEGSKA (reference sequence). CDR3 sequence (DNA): TGCAGTGCTAGGGGGGACACAGAATATGTTGGCTATGGCTACACCTTC. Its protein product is CSARGDTEYVGYGYTF.

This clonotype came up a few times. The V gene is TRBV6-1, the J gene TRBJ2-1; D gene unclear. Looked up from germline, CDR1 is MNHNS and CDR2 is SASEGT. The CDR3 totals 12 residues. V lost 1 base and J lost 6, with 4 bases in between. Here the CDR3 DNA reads TGTGCCAGCAGTGAAGGGTTCAATGAGCAGTTCTTC. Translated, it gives CASSEGFNEQFF.

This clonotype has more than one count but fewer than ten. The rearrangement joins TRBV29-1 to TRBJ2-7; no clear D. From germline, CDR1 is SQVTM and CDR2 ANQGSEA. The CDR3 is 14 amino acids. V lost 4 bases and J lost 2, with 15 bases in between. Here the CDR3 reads CSVASPAGTYEQYF. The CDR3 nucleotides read TGCAGCGTTGCATCCCCCGCTGGGACCTACGAGCAGTACTTC.

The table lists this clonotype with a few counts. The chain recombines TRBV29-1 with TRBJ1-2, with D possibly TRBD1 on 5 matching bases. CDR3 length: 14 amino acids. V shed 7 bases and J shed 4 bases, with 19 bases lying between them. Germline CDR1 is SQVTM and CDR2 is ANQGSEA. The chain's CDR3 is CSATGGVFGYGYTF. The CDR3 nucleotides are TGCAGCGCCACTGGGGGGGTTTTTGGCTATGGCTACACCTTC.

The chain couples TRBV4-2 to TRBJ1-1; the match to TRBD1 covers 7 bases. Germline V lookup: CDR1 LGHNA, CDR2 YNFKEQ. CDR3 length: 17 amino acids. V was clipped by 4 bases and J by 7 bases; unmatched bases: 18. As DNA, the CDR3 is TGTGCCAGCAGCCCAACCATGGCAGGGGGGGAATTATATGAAGCTTTCTTT. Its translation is CASSPTMAGGELYEAFF.

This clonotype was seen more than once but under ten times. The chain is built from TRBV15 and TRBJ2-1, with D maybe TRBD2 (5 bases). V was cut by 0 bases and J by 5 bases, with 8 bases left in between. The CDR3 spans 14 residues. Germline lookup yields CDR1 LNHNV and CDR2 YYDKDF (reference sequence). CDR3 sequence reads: CATSRDLSDNEQFF. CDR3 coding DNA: TGTGCCACCAGCAGAGATCTTAGCGACAATGAGCAGTTCTTC.

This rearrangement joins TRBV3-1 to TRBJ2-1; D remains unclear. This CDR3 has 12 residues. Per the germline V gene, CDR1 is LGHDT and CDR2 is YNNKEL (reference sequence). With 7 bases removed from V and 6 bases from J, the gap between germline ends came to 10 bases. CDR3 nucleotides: TGTGCCAGCACTAATGGATTCAATGAGCAGTTCTTC. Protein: CASTNGFNEQFF.

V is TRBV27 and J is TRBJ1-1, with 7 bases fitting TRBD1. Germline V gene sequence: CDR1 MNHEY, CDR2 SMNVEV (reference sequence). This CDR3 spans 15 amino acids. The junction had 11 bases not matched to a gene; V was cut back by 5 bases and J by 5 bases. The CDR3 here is CASSLEQGGETEAFF. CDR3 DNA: TGTGCCAGCAGTCTAGAGCAGGGGGGGGAAACTGAAGCTTTCTTT.

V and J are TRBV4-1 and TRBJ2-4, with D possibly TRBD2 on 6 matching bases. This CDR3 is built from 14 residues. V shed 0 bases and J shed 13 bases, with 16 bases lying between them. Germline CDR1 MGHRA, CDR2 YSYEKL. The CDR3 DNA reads TGCGCCAGCAGCCAAGATCCGTTAACGGGGGAGCAGTACTTC. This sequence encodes CASSQDPLTGEQYF.

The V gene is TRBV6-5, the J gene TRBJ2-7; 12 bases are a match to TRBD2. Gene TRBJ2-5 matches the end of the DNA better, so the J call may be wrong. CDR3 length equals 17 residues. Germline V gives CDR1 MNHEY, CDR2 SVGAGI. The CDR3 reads CASSDQLAGGRQETQYF. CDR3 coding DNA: TGTGCCAGCAGTGACCAACTAGCGGGAGGACGGCAAGAGACCCAGTACTTC.

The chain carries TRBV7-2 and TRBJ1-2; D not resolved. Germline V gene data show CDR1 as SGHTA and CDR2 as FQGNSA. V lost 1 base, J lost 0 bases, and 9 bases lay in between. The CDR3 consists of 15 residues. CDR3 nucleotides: TGTGCCAGCAGCTTAGTGGCGGGAGCTAACTATGGCTACACCTTC. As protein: CASSLVAGANYGYTF.

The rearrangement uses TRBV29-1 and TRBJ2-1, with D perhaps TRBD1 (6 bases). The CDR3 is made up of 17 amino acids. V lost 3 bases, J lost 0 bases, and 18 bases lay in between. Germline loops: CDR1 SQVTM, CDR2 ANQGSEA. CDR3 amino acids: CSVDVVGAVSSYNEQFF. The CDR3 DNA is TGCAGCGTTGATGTGGTGGGGGCGGTTAGCTCCTACAATGAGCAGTTCTTC.

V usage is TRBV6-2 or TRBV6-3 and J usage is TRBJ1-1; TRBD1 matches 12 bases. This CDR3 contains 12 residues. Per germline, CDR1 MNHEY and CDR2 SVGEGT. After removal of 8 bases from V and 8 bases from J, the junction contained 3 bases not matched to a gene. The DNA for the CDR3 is TGTGCCAGCGGGACAGGGGGCTCCGAAGCTTTCTTT. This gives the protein CASGTGGSEAFF.

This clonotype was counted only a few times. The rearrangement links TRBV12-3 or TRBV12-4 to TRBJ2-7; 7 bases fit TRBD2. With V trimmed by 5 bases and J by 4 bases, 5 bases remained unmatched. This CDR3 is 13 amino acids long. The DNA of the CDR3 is TGTGCCAGCAGTGTGTTTAGCGGGTACGAGCAGTACTTC. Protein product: CASSVFSGYEQYF.

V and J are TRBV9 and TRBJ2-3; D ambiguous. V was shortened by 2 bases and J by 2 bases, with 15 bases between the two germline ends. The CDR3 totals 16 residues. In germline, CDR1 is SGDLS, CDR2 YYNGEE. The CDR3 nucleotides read TGTGCCAGCAGCGTGGGTCGCACCGCCACCACAGATACGCAGTATTTT. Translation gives CASSVGRTATTDTQYF.

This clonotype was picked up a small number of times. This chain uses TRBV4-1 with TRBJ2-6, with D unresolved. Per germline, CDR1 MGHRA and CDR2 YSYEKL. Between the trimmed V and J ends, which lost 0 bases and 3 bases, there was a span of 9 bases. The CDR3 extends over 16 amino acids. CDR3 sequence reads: CASSQDVGVGANVLTF. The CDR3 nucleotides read TGCGCCAGCAGCCAAGATGTTGGAGTTGGGGCCAACGTCCTGACTTTC.

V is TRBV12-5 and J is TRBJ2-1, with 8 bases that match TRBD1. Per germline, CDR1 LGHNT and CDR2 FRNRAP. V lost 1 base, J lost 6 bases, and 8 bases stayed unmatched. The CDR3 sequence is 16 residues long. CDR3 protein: CASGLAMTGESNEQFF. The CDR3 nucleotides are TGTGCTAGTGGTTTGGCCATGACAGGGGAAAGCAATGAGCAGTTCTTC.